This TCR beta chain was identified during a study of cytomegalovirus exposure and HLA in healthy donors. The PCR was carried out with 60 Vbeta primers and 13 Jbeta primers. Libraries were prepared by immunoSEQ multiplex PCR; TCRdb keeps only in-frame clonotypes and omits some of them. The sample holds 97,000 or so clones, approximately 87% seen once. Details on this clone: Its antigen is not known.

Study-level findings and limits: It was approximately 170 TCR beta chains that were listed as cytomegalovirus-associated. Published work reported that the classifier diagnosed cytomegalovirus status with high specificity and sensitivity. Donors were assumed by presence/absence analyses to have roughly uniform sequencing depth.

The specimen was PBMCs. The origin of this receptor is a man in his forties or fifties in good health and CMV-seronegative.

In DNA, the CDR3 is TGTGCCAGCAGTTTTTCACCGGGACATAGTTCCTACAATGAGCAGTTCTTC. Translation gives CASSFSPGHSSYNEQFF. The gene calls are TRBV27 and TRBJ2-1; tentatively, D is TRBD1 (6 bases). The V gene's germline CDR1 is MNHEY and CDR2 SMNVEV (reference sequence). V lost 3 bases, J lost 1 base, and 16 bases lay in between. This CDR3 is built from 17 residues.